Listed below are T cell receptor beta chains from one sample, sequenced in a study of blood T cells in healthy people across ages. TCRdb re-analysed the 5' RACE reads in MiXCR, keeping a single row per CDR3 protein. The sample carries 1.5 million to 1.8 million distinct CDR3 sequences, 42% recorded once. Material for sequencing was blood. Source of these receptors: a woman aged 18-30 years in good health. Each CDR3 is given with its conserved first and last residue. The order of the fields is V gene, D gene, clone size, J gene, CDR3 DNA, CDR3 protein. A D gene is named only where the DNA matches it firmly. Clone size, where shown, is once, few, many, or a class for clones that have expanded.

>TRBV6-2/TRBV6-3|TRBD2|-|TRBJ2-5
TGTGCCAGCATTTACGGGGGTAGCGGGATCAATGAGCAGTACTTC
CASIYGGSGINEQYF
>TRBV6-2/TRBV6-3|-|-|TRBJ2-5
TGTGCCAGCAGTTACCCGGACCTTCAGTACTTC
CASSYPDLQYF
>TRBV25-1|TRBD2|-|TRBJ2-5
TGTGCCAGCAGTGCTAGCGGAGTTTACCAAGAGACCCAGTACTTC
CASSASGVYQETQYF
>TRBV27|TRBD2|-|TRBJ2-5
TGTGCCAGCAGTGGGACTAGCGGGGCGCAAGAGACCCAGTACTTC
CASSGTSGAQETQYF
>TRBV5-1|TRBD1|many|TRBJ2-7
TGCGCCAGCAGCATGGGACAGGGTCACTACGAGCAGTACTTC
CASSMGQGHYEQYF
>TRBV20-1|TRBD1|few|TRBJ1-2
TGCAGTGCTAGGTCCCCGACAGGGTACGGCTACACCTTC
CSARSPTGYGYTF
>TRBV6-2/TRBV6-3|-|-|TRBJ1-3
TGTGCCAGCAGTTACGGGTACACCATATATTTT
CASSYGYTIYF
>TRBV29-1|TRBD2|few|TRBJ2-3
TGCAGCGTCCAGCGGGATTTCACAGATACGCAGTATTTT
CSVQRDFTDTQYF
>TRBV28|-|few|TRBJ1-2
TGTGCCAGCTATTACAGGGAAGACTATGGCTACACCTTC
CASYYREDYGYTF
>TRBV15|-|-|TRBJ2-1
TGTACCACCAGCAGAGAAAGAGGACAGCGCGGCGGTGAGCAGTTCTTC
CTTSRERGQRGGEQFF
>TRBV20-1|-|few|TRBJ2-1
TGCAGTGCTAGAGCAGCAGCGGCACCGAATGAGCAGTTCTTC
CSARAAAAPNEQFF
>TRBV5-1|TRBD1|-|TRBJ2-3
TGCGCCAGCAGCCTCTTGCCGGGACAGGTCACAGATACGCAGTATTTT
CASSLLPGQVTDTQYF
>TRBV29-1|-|-|TRBJ1-1
TGCAGCGGGGGACGGGGGGCACCTGACACTGAAGCTTTCTTT
CSGGRGAPDTEAFF
>TRBV7-9|-|-|TRBJ2-5
TGTGCCAACAGCGACGGGGGCAAAGAGACCCAGTACTTC
CANSDGGKETQYF
>TRBV12-3/TRBV12-4|TRBD1|-|TRBJ1-5
TGTGCCAGCAGTTCCCAGGGGGCCGGGCAGCCCCAGCATTTT
CASSSQGAGQPQHF
>TRBV20-1|-|-|TRBJ2-1
TGCAGTGCTGGGGGTGGGGCCCAAAACAATGAGCAGTTCTTC
CSAGGGAQNNEQFF
>TRBV20-1|-|few|TRBJ1-1
TGCAGTGCTGCCATCGGGGAGGGTGAAGCTTTCTTT
CSAAIGEGEAFF
>TRBV6-2/TRBV6-3|TRBD2|few|TRBJ2-7
TGTGCCAGCAGTATGACTAGCGGAACTTACTACGAGCAGTACTTC
CASSMTSGTYYEQYF
>TRBV5-1|-|-|TRBJ2-5
TGCGCCAGCAGCCCTATTGGTGGAGAGACCCAGTACTTC
CASSPIGGETQYF
>TRBV7-2|-|many|TRBJ1-2
TGTGCCAGCAGCTTACAGACAAACTATGGCTACACCTTC
CASSLQTNYGYTF
>TRBV6-2/TRBV6-3|-|once|TRBJ1-1
TGTGCCAGCAGTTACAGCCTCCGGCCAGGGCCGTTATGGAACACTGAAGCTTTCTTT
CASSYSLRPGPLWNTEAFF
>TRBV20-1|-|few|TRBJ2-5
TGCAGTGCTAGTGATCGGGAGAGGAATGAGCAGTACTTC
CSASDRERNEQYF
>TRBV18|-|few|TRBJ2-7
TGTGCCAGCTCCCCGGGGGTGGAGGAGCAGTACTTC
CASSPGVEEQYF
>TRBV6-5|-|-|TRBJ2-3
TGTGCCAGCAGTTCCCTGGGGCGGTACACAGATACGCAGTATTTT
CASSSLGRYTDTQYF
>TRBV6-2/TRBV6-3|TRBD1|-|TRBJ1-2
TGTGCCAGCAGACAACAGGGGGGCTATGGCTACACCTTC
CASRQQGGYGYTF
>TRBV6-6|TRBD1|-|TRBJ2-1
TGTGCCAGCAGTTCCGGGACAGGGTTGACCTGGCAGTTCTTC
CASSSGTGLTWQFF
>TRBV14|-|few|TRBJ1-4
TGTGCCAGCAGCCAAGTCGCTGTGGTTGGAGGAAAACTGTTTTTT
CASSQVAVVGGKLFF
>TRBV12-3/TRBV12-4|-|-|TRBJ1-2
TGTGCCAGCAGTTCGGGATGGGGCTACACCTTC
CASSSGWGYTF
>TRBV27|TRBD2|-|TRBJ2-7
TGTGCCAGCAGTCCGGGACTAGCGGGTTCACGTTCCTACGAGCAGTACTTC
CASSPGLAGSRSYEQYF
>TRBV20-1|-|-|TRBJ1-5
TGCAGTGCTAGAGGAGACTCCGAGCTGGGCAATCAGCCCCAGCATTTT
CSARGDSELGNQPQHF
>TRBV21-1|-|-|TRBJ1-4
TGTGCCAGCCCCCGGAGGCGGGAAAAACTGTTTTTT
CASPRRREKLFF
>TRBV20-1|-|few|TRBJ1-4
TGCAGTGCCAACGCCTACGGGGTCACTAATGAAAAACTGTTTTTT
CSANAYGVTNEKLFF
>TRBV6-2/TRBV6-3|-|few|TRBJ1-1
TGTGCCAGCAGCTACTACAGGGCCACTGAAGCTTTCTTT
CASSYYRATEAFF
>TRBV7-3|-|-|TRBJ1-6
TGTGCCAGCAGCGTAAAAGGGTTTAATTCACCCCTCCACTTT
CASSVKGFNSPLHF
>TRBV10-1|-|-|TRBJ1-2
TGCGCCAGCAGTGAGCGGACAATAGGCGGCTACACCTTC
CASSERTIGGYTF
>TRBV9|-|-|TRBJ2-1
TGTGCCAGCAGCGTAGTAGTGGCTGCCGTCTACAATGAGCAGTTCTTC
CASSVVVAAVYNEQFF